This T cell receptor beta chain was recovered during a study of cytomegalovirus exposure and HLA in healthy donors. PCR involved 60 Vbeta and 13 Jbeta primers. Sequencing was performed with immunoSEQ multiplex PCR; in TCRdb, only in-frame clones are kept and a portion is missing. The data show over 100,000 clones, just under 75% seen once. The germline V gene encodes CDR1 SQVTM and CDR2 ANQGSEA. The V end lost 3 bases, the J end lost 6 bases, and 6 bases lay between the germline ends. This CDR3 is 11 amino acids long. The rearrangement uses TRBV29-1 and TRBJ2-1, with D possibly TRBD2 on 6 matching bases. The sequence was collected from a man aged 35 to 55 in good health and CMV-seropositive. The sequencing input was PBMCs. The CDR3 DNA reads TGCAGCGTTGAGGGGGGCAATGAGCAGTTCTTC. Its protein is CSVEGGNEQFF.